This T cell receptor (beta chain) was identified during a study of regulatory T cells in long-lasting Graves disease. With V trimmed by 4 bases and J by 0 bases, 3 bases remained unmatched. The length of the CDR3 is 15 residues. Germline-derived CDR1 and CDR2 are DFQATT and SNEGSKA (reference sequence). With regard to this clonotype: The antigen remains undetermined.

Through Arm-PCR of CDR3 regions and iRepertoire HTBI primers, TCR beta libraries were built. TCRdb re-analysed the multiplex PCR reads in MiXCR, keeping a single row per CDR3 protein. The sample includes fewer than 550,000 distinct CDR3 sequences, approximately 16% of them seen just once. Whole-study results and caveats: The persistent group shared 2,500 or so public clonotypes, more than the 950 to 1,000 shared by new patients.

Time point in this sample: newly diagnosed GD, antithyroid drugs for less than 3 months. PBMC-extracted RNA yielded the TCR library. These data were also reused for a study on T cells in Graves' hyperthyroidism and ophthalmopathy. That study adds: First-round RT-PCR with HTBI primers amplified the TCR CDR3 region.

This specimen consisted of peripheral blood mononuclear cells (PBMCs), obtained at new diagnosis, from a patient treated with antithyroid drugs. This clonotype was sampled from a woman aged 18-29 years with Graves disease. The chain employs TRBV20-1 and TRBJ2-3; 11 bases match TRBD2. DNA of the CDR3: TGCAGTGCTATAAGACTAGCGGGGAGCACAGATACGCAGTATTTT. Translated, it gives CSAIRLAGSTDTQYF.